The clone carrying this T cell receptor (beta chain) came up many times. The antigen remains undetermined. Investigators prepared the TCR beta libraries by applying iRepertoire HTBI primers and Arm-PCR of CDR3 regions. TCRdb called the multiplex PCR reads again in MiXCR, with one record for every CDR3 protein. The sample shows about 450,000 distinct CDR3 sequences, about a sixth of them seen only once. Specified time point: newly diagnosed GD, antithyroid drugs for less than 3 months. The TCR library was made from RNA that had been extracted from PBMCs in TRIzol. Diagnosis followed American Thyroid Association guidelines for Graves' disease. In germline, CDR1 is SGHAT, CDR2 FQNNGV. This CDR3 has 13 residues. V gave up 3 bases and J gave up 7 bases, with 13 bases separating them. The data belong to a study of regulatory T cells in long-lasting Graves disease. General study results and limits: Gene preferences differed: TRBV28, TRBJ1-2, TRBJ2-5 in persistent cases.

Another study also made use of these data, one on T cells in Graves' hyperthyroidism and ophthalmopathy. From that paper: HTBI primers were the set used in a first-round RT-PCR of the TCR CDR3. Median prediction lead before ophthalmopathy onset was roughly 6 months with the model.

The chain is built from TRBV11-2 and TRBJ2-7, with a tentative D call TRBD2 (7 bases). This sample comprised peripheral blood mononuclear cells (PBMCs), obtained at new diagnosis, from a patient treated with antithyroid drugs. The sequence was obtained from a woman aged 25 to 39 with Graves disease. CDR3 loop: CASSFEEGGEQYF. CDR3 coding DNA: TGTGCCAGCAGCTTCGAGGAGGGGGGGGAGCAGTACTTC.